This T cell receptor beta chain came from a study of cytomegalovirus exposure and HLA in healthy donors. Study-level results: Whilst most TCR sequences proved rare, a subset of public TCRs occurred across many donors. Prior analysis indicated that the majority of TCR beta V segments exhibited productivity approximately 87% or approximately 30% of the time. A missense DCLRE1C variant was associated with V- and J-gene trimming of TCR beta chains in a later analysis, and an independent cohort replicated the association.

This clone was picked up a small number of times. Its antigen is currently unknown. Trimming pared 1 base from V and 11 bases from J, leaving 14 bases between. Looked up from germline, CDR1 is LNHNV and CDR2 is YYDKDF (reference sequence). The CDR3 totals 13 residues. This PCR relied on a set of 60 Vbeta primers and 13 Jbeta primers. As handled by the study authors: Per a later analysis, the number of unique TCR beta chains was some 80 million, of which roughly 9.9 million were shared. Sequencing used immunoSEQ multiplex PCR; TCRdb keeps in-frame clones, though not all of them. The V and J calls and clone size come from that table; D and trimming were worked out from the DNA. Counted here are around 150,000 clones, approximately 85% occurring once; the ten biggest clones make up less than 2.5%.

Material: PBMCs. The sequence was obtained from a man aged 18 to 29 in good health and CMV-seropositive. The chain has TRBV15 and TRBJ1-1, with a tentative D call TRBD1 (6 bases). The CDR3, as DNA: TGTGCCACCAGCAGAGCGGGGGGGCAAGGTGCTTTCTTT. Protein product: CATSRAGGQGAFF.